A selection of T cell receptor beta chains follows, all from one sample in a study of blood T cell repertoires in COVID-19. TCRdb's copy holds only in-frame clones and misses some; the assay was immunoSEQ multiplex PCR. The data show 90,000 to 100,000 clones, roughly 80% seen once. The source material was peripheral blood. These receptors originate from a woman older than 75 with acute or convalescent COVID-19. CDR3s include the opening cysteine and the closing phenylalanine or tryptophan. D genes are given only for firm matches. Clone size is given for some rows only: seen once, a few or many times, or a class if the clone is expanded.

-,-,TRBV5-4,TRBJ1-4,TGTGCCAGCAGCTCGGGGGGGGCGGCTAATGAAAAACTGTTTTTT,CASSSGGAANEKLFF
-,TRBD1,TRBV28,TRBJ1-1,TGTGCCAGCAGTTCCCTGGGGGACAGGGAATTCCACACTGAAGCTTTCTTT,CASSSLGDREFHTEAFF
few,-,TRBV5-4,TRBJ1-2,TGTGCCAGCACAATTTGGGGGGATCGAAGCTACACCTTC,CASTIWGDRSYTF
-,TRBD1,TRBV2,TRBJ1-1,TGTGCCAGCAGAAACACAGGGGGCCCCAACACTGAAGCTTTCTTT,CASRNTGGPNTEAFF
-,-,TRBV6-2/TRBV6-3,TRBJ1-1,TGTGCCAGCAGTTACTTCCCTTCCCGCCTAAACACTGAAGCTTTCTTT,CASSYFPSRLNTEAFF
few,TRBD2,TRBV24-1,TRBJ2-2,TGTGCCACCAGTGATTTAACTAGCGGGGGGAACACCGGGGAGCTGTTTTTT,CATSDLTSGGNTGELFF
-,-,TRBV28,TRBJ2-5,TGTGCCACCGGGGTATACCAAGAGACCCAGTACTTC,CATGVYQETQYF
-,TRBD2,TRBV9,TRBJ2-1,TGTGCCAGCAGCAAGACTGAGCGGGGGGGCTGGGAGCAGTTCTTC,CASSKTERGGWEQFF
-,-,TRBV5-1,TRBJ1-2,TGCGCCAGCAGTCGGGAAAATTATGGCTACACCTTC,CASSRENYGYTF
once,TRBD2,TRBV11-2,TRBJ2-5,TGTGCCAGCTGGAGACTAGCGGGGGGGGGACAAGAGACCCAGTACTTC,CASWRLAGGGQETQYF
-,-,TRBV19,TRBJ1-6,TGTGCCAGTAGCCAGGACAGTTCACCCCTCCACTTT,CASSQDSSPLHF
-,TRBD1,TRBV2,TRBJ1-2,TGTGCCAGCAGTGGGCTTGCCGACAGGGGGCACGGCTACACCTTC,CASSGLADRGHGYTF
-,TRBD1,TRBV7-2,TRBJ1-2,TGTGCCAGCAGAACCGGGACAGGGTTTTACGGTGGCTATGGCTACACCTTC,CASRTGTGFYGGYGYTF
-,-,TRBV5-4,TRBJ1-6,TGTGCCAGCAGCCCGGACAGTAAGAATTCACCCCTCCACTTT,CASSPDSKNSPLHF
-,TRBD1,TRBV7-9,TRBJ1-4,TGTGCCAGCAGCCCCTATGGGACAGGGGCAACTAATGAAAAACTGTTTTTT,CASSPYGTGATNEKLFF
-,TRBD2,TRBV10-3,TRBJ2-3,TGTGCCATCACCGAGGGACTAGCGGGCACAGATACGCAGTATTTT,CAITEGLAGTDTQYF
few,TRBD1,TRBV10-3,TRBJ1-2,TGTGCCATCAGTGACCCGGGACAGCGACACTATGGCTACACCTTC,CAISDPGQRHYGYTF
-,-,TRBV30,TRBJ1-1,TGTGCCTGGAGTCCTCAGGGTAACGCTGAAGCTTTCTTT,CAWSPQGNAEAFF
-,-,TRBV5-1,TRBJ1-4,TGCGCCAGCAGCTTGGGGGACAATCAAGAAAAACTGTTTTTT,CASSLGDNQEKLFF
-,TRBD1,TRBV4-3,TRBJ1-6,TGCGCCAGCAGCCTAAACAGGGGTACCAATTCACCCCTCCACTTT,CASSLNRGTNSPLHF
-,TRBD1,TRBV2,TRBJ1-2,TGTGCCAGCAGTGGGGACAGCCGAGGCGGTGGCTACACCTTC,CASSGDSRGGGYTF
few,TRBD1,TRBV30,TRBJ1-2,TGTGCCTGGAACCGTCCCGGGACAGGGTTTGGAAACTATGGCTACACCTTC,CAWNRPGTGFGNYGYTF
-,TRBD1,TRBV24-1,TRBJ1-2,TGTGCCACCAGTGACGGACAGGGTTCCTATGGCTACACCTTC,CATSDGQGSYGYTF
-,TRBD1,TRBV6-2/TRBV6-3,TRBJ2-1,TGTGCCAGCAGTTTCGGGACAGGGCACAATGAGCAGTTCTTC,CASSFGTGHNEQFF
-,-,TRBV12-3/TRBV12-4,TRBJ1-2,TGTGCCAGCAGTCTTGACAAACCCTATGGCTACACCTTC,CASSLDKPYGYTF
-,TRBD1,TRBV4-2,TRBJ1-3,TGTGCCAGCAGCCAAAACAGGGGGAGCTCTGGAAACACCATATATTTT,CASSQNRGSSGNTIYF
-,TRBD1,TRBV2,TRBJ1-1,TGTGCCAGCAGCTTGGGACAGGGAACTGAAGCTTTCTTT,CASSLGQGTEAFF
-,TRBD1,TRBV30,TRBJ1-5,TGTGCCTGGCCCGGGACAGTCAATCAGCCCCAGCATTTT,CAWPGTVNQPQHF
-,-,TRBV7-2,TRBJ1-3,TGTGCCAGCAGCTTAGGTCTCAGTGGAAACACCATATATTTT,CASSLGLSGNTIYF
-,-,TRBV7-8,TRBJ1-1,TGTGCCAGCAGCTTAGTCGGGAACACTGAAGCTTTCTTT,CASSLVGNTEAFF
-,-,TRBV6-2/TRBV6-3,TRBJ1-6,TGTGCCAGCAGTTACCCTCTCGCGGCAGGGCGAAATTCACCCCTCCACTTT,CASSYPLAAGRNSPLHF
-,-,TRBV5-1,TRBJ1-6,TGCGCCAGCAGCCGGTGGGACACGGATTCACCCCTCCACTTT,CASSRWDTDSPLHF
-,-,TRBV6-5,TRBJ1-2,TGTGCCAGCAGCCTCAAAGGGAGATCGGTCGATGGCTACACCTTC,CASSLKGRSVDGYTF
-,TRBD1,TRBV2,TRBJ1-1,TGTGCCAGCAGTGGTGGGACAGGGGGTATGATGAACACTGAAGCTTTCTTT,CASSGGTGGMMNTEAFF
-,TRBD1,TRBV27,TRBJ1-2,TGTGCCACCAGGGACAGGGGGATTGGCTACACCTTC,CATRDRGIGYTF
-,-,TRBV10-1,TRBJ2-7,TGCGCCAGCAGTACACCCGGGGTAGATATGGACGAGCAGTACTTC,CASSTPGVDMDEQYF
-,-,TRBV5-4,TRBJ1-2,TGTGCCAGCAGCGATAAGGGAGGCCATGGCTACACCTTC,CASSDKGGHGYTF
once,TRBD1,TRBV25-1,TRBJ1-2,TGTGCCAGCAGTGAATATAGAGGGACAGGGAATGGCTACACCTTC,CASSEYRGTGNGYTF
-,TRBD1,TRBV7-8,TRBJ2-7,TGTGCCAGCAGCGCCCGCCGGGACAGCCCCTACGAGCAGTACTTC,CASSARRDSPYEQYF
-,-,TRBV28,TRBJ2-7,TGTGCCAGCAGTTGGCAGGTTGAGCAGTACTTC,CASSWQVEQYF
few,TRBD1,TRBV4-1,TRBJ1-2,TGCGCCAGCAGCTCCCGGGACAGGGAGGGTAGAGGCTACACCTTC,CASSSRDREGRGYTF
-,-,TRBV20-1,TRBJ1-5,TGCAGTGCTAGTTTTATGGGCGCTCCCTTACAGCCCCAGCATTTT,CSASFMGAPLQPQHF
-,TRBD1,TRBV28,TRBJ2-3,TGTGCCAGCAGTTTATCAACAGGGGTAGATACGCAGTATTTT,CASSLSTGVDTQYF
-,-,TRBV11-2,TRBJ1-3,TGTGCCAGCAGCCCAGTCAGCTCTGGAAACACCATATATTTT,CASSPVSSGNTIYF